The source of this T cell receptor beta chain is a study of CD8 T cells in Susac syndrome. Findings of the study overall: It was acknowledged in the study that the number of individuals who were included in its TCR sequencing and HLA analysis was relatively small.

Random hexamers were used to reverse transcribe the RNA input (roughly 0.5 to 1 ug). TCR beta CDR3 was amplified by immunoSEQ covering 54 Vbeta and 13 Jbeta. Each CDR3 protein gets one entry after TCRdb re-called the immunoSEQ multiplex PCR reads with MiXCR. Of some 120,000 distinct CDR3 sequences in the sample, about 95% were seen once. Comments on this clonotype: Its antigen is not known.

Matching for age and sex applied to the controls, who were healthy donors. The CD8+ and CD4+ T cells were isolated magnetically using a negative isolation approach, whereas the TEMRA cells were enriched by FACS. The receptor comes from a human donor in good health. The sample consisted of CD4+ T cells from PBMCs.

CDR3 nucleotide sequence: TGTGCCAGCAGTGACCTAAGCACCGGGGCTGAGGTGGGGTACTTC. The encoded protein is CASSDLSTGAEVGYF. The J gene is TRBJ2-7, the V gene TRBV2; possibly TRBD1 or TRBD2 for D (5 bases each). CDR3 length equals 15 residues. Germline V gene lookup returns CDR1 SNHLY and CDR2 FYNNEI. V dropped 3 bases and J dropped 12 bases, with 24 bases sitting between them.